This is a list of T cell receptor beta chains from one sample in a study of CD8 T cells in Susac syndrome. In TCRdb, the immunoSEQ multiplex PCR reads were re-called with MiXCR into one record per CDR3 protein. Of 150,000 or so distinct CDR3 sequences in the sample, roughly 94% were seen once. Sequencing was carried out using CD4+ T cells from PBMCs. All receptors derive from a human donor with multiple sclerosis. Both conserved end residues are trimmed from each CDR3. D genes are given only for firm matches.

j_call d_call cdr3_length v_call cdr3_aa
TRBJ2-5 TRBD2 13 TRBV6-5 ASGGTSGSWETQY
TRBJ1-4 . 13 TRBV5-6 ASSYGQLSREKLF
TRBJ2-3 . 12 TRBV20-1 SAADWSSTDTQY
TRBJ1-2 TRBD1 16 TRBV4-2 ASSRERRRQGLNYGYT
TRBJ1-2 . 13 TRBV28 ASSLYTLTKDGYT
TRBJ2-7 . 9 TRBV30 AWTGGGEQY
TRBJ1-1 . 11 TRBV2 ASSPQGYTEAF
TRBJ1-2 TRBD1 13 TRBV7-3 ASSPGGQGTYGYT
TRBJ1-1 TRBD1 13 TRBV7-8 ASTSGQGMDTEAF
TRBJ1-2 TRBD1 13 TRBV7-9 ASSLGETGDYGYT
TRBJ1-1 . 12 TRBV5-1 ASSLPDRRSEAF
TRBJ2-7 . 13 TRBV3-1 ASSRPSYAGDEQY
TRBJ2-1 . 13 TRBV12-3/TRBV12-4 ASSLRGSAKGEQF
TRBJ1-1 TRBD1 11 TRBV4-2 ASSQDLRGRAF
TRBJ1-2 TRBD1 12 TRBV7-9 ASSQWGQRYGYT
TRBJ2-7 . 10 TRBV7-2 ASSLGGDEQY
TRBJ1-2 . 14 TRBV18 ASSPSGKREDYGYT
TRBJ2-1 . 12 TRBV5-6 ASSWRFQGNEQF
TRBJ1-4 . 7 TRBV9 ASSVVVP
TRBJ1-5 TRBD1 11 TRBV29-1 SVGQGADQPQH
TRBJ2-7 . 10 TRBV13 ASSLRGSEQY
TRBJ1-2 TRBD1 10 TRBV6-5 ASSRQGSGYT
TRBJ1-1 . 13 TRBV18 ASSRVLGIQGEAF
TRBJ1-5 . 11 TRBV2 ASRQGGGQPQH
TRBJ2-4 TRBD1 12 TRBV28 ASSIQGARNIQY
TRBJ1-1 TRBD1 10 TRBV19 ASDRGLTEAF
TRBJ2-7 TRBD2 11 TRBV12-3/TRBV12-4 ASKTSGSYEQY
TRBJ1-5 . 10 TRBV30 AWSLPGQPQH
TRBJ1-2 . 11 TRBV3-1 ASSPWTDYGYT
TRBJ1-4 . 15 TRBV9 ASSQGVGEGSSRKLF
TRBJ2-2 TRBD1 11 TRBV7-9 ASSFTGDGELF
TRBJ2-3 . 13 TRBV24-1 ATSDSGTTRDTQY
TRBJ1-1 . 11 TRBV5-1 ATSFELNTEAF
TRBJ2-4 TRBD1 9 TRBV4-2 ASRKGAIQY
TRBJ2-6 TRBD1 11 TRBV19 ASSQGAVNVLT
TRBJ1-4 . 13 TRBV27 ASSPQTATNEKLF
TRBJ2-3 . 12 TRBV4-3 ASSQDHSGDTQY
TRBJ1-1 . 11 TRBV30 AWSDQGLSGSF
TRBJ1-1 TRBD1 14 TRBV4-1 ASSRGQGPMNTEAF
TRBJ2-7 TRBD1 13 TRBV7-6 ASSRTPDRDHEQY
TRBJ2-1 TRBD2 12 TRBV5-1 ASSLGLAGNEQF
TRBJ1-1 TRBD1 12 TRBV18 ASSLGQGAESAF
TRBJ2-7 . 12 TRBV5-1 ASSLSAGFYEQY
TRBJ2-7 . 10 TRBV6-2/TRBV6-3 ASSYSPGEQY
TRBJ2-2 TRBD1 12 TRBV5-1 ASSVDREAGELF
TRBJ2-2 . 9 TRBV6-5 ASSYEGELF
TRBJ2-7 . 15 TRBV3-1 ASSHAAYRGSTYEQY
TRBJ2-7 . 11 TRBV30 AWTLDYGHEQY
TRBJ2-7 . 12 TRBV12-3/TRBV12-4 ASSSVGVLYEQY
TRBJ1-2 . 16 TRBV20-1 SARDVGSRGQGGYGYT
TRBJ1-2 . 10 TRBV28 ASRYSGYGYT
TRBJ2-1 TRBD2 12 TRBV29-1 SVSGLAGGDEQF
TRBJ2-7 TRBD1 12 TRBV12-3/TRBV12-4 ASSPGQGNYEQY
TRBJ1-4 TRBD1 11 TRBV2 ASEGQGVEKLF
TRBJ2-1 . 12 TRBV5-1 ASSLSPAYNEQF
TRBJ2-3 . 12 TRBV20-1 SARSRRGADTQY
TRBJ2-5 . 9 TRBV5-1 ASGEKETQY
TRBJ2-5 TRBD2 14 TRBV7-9 ASSRQLAGLQETQY
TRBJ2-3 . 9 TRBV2 ASGELDTQY